This T cell receptor (beta chain) was retrieved from a study of OX40 agonist ivuxolimab in advanced cancers. Study conclusions and caveats: There was clonal expansion of CD4+ and CD8+ blood T cells by week 6 at 0.1 to 3.0 mg/kg.

Comments on this clone: Its antigen remains unidentified.

Assay: immunoSEQ multiplex PCR; the TCRdb copy retains only in-frame clones and omits some. The repertoire has about 79,000 clones, about nine tenths of them found once; the top ten carry around 7%. The germline gives CDR1 SNHLY, CDR2 FYNNEI. CDR3 size: 15 residues. V was clipped by 6 bases and J by 3 bases; unmatched bases: 8. Sample: CD4+ or CD8+ T cells sorted from blood, taken in a trial of the OX40 agonist ivuxolimab. The origin of this receptor is an adult with an advanced solid tumor such as melanoma, head and neck, liver or kidney cancer. The chain employs TRBV2 and TRBJ2-5; 9 bases match TRBD2. The CDR3: CASRIGVAGEETQYF. The CDR3 DNA follows: TGTGCCAGCAGGATAGGAGTAGCGGGGGAAGAGACCCAGTACTTC.